This TCR beta chain was retrieved from a study of T cells after yellow fever vaccination. MiXCR, applied by TCRdb to the 5' RACE reads, yields one record per CDR3 protein. The sample contains 620,000 or so distinct CDR3 sequences, 10% to 15% of which appear only once. Germline trimming cut 4 bases from V and 5 bases from J; bases unmatched to any gene: 17. Germline values: CDR1 SGHRS, CDR2 YFSETQ. The CDR3 is 17 residues long. In the case of this clonotype: The target antigen is unknown.

Study outcomes and limitations: Across the CD4 and CD8 compartments, a small share of clonotypes was present in both.

The gene calls are TRBV5-1 and TRBJ2-5; TRBD1 matches at 7 bases. The sequence came from a man aged 30-40 years who received the YFV17D yellow fever vaccine. Sequencing used PBMCs, obtained on the day of the yellow fever booster vaccination. For the CDR3, the DNA is TGCGCCAGCAGCCCTGGACAGGTCCTAACCGGCGGGGAGACCCAGTACTTC. Translated: CASSPGQVLTGGETQYF.